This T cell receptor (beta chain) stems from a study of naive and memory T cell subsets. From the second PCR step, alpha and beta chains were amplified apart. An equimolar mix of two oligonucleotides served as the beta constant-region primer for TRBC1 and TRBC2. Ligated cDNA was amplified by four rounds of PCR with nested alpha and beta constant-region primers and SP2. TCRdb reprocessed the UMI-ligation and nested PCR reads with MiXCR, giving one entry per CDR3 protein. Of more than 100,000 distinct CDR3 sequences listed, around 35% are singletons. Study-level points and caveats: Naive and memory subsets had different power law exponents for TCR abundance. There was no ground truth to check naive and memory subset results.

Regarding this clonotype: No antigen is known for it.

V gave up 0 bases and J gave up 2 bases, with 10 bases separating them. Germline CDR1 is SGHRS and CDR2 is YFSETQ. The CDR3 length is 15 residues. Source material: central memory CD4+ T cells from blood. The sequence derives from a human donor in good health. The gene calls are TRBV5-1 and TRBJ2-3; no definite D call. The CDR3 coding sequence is TGCGCCAGCAGCTTGGCTCTCCTTTTCACAGATACGCAGTATTTT. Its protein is CASSLALLFTDTQYF.